This is a list of T cell receptor beta chains from one sample in a study of identifying expanded T cells in peripheral blood. Clones were read by immunoSEQ multiplex PCR, and TCRdb kept only the in-frame ones, dropping some. The data hold around 60,000 clones, with approximately 82% observed a single time. The source material was blood. Every receptor here comes from a person aged 18-69 years in good health. CDR3s include the opening cysteine and the closing phenylalanine or tryptophan. The order of the fields is V gene, clone size, D gene, J gene, CDR3 protein, CDR3 DNA. A D gene is named only where the DNA matches it firmly. The size field is filled for only some rows; it gives once, few, many or a size class.

>TRBV6-4|.|TRBD1|TRBJ2-3
CASSEGQGTDTQYF
TGTGCCAGCAGTGAGGGACAGGGCACAGATACGCAGTATTTT
>TRBV14|few|.|TRBJ2-3
CASSQVQMISDRPDTQYF
TGTGCCAGCAGCCAAGTTCAAATGATTAGCGACAGGCCAGATACGCAGTATTTT
>TRBV25-1|.|.|TRBJ2-4
CASIENEGPDGNIQYF
TGTGCCAGCATTGAAAATGAAGGGCCCGATGGTAACATTCAGTACTTC
>TRBV15|few|.|TRBJ2-7
CATSRDRSYEQYF
TGTGCCACCAGCAGAGACAGGTCCTACGAGCAGTACTTC
>TRBV10-3|.|.|TRBJ2-2
CAITDSSNTGELFF
TGTGCCATCACGGACAGCTCGAACACCGGGGAGCTGTTTTTT
>TRBV5-1|.|.|TRBJ2-1
CASSLDSRNEQFF
TGCGCCAGCAGCTTGGACTCCCGAAATGAGCAGTTCTTC
>TRBV7-9|.|.|TRBJ1-1
CASSLRQGNTEAFF
TGTGCCAGCAGCTTAAGGCAGGGGAACACTGAAGCTTTCTTT
>TRBV5-6|.|.|TRBJ2-3
CASSLDRGAQYF
TGTGCCAGCAGCTTGGATAGGGGAGCGCAGTATTTT
>TRBV9|.|.|TRBJ2-1
CASSVEKGEHGEQFF
TGTGCCAGCAGCGTAGAGAAGGGGGAACACGGTGAGCAGTTCTTC
>TRBV4-1|.|.|TRBJ2-2
CASSQDLRGRGYTGELFF
TGCGCCAGCAGCCAAGACCTTCGGGGGCGGGGGTACACCGGGGAGCTGTTTTTT
>TRBV19|.|.|TRBJ1-3
CASDYGGAGNTIYF
TGTGCCAGTGATTACGGGGGGGCTGGAAACACCATATATTTT
>TRBV7-9|.|.|TRBJ2-1
CASSLRGNNEQFF
TGTGCCAGCAGCCTGCGGGGAAACAATGAGCAGTTCTTC
>TRBV7-3|.|TRBD2|TRBJ2-3
CASSLNPLAGGDTQYF
TGTGCCAGCAGCTTAAACCCCCTAGCGGGGGGGGATACGCAGTATTTT
>TRBV5-1|.|TRBD2|TRBJ2-1
CASRPTSGGSSSYNEQFF
TGCGCCAGCAGACCAACTAGCGGGGGGTCAAGCTCCTACAATGAGCAGTTCTTC
>TRBV5-1|.|.|TRBJ2-3
CASKQAYTDTQYF
TGCGCCAGCAAGCAAGCCTACACAGATACGCAGTATTTT
>TRBV30|.|.|TRBJ1-2
CAWSGGNYGYTF
TGTGCCTGGAGCGGGGGGAACTATGGCTACACCTTC
>TRBV2|.|.|TRBJ1-5
CASSDTGTRPQHF
TGTGCCAGCAGTGACACGGGTACCAGGCCCCAGCATTTT
>TRBV4-2|.|TRBD1|TRBJ1-1
CASSSRQGVMAFF
TGTGCCAGCAGCTCCCGACAGGGAGTAATGGCTTTCTTT
>TRBV9|.|.|TRBJ1-1
CASRSEVPNTEAFF
TGTGCCAGCAGGTCAGAAGTTCCGAACACTGAAGCTTTCTTT
>TRBV19|.|.|TRBJ1-5
CASSIGSSYQPQHF
TGTGCCAGTAGTATCGGGTCCAGTTATCAGCCCCAGCATTTT
>TRBV5-6|.|.|TRBJ1-3
CASSLDQSPRVSGNTIYF
TGTGCCAGCAGCTTGGATCAGTCACCCCGGGTCTCTGGAAACACCATATATTTT
>TRBV10-3|.|.|TRBJ2-1
CAIRGRRQQNEQFF
TGTGCCATCAGAGGTAGGAGGCAGCAGAATGAGCAGTTCTTC
>TRBV30|.|.|TRBJ2-2
CAWSVWSGELFF
TGTGCCTGGAGTGTTTGGTCCGGGGAGCTGTTTTTT